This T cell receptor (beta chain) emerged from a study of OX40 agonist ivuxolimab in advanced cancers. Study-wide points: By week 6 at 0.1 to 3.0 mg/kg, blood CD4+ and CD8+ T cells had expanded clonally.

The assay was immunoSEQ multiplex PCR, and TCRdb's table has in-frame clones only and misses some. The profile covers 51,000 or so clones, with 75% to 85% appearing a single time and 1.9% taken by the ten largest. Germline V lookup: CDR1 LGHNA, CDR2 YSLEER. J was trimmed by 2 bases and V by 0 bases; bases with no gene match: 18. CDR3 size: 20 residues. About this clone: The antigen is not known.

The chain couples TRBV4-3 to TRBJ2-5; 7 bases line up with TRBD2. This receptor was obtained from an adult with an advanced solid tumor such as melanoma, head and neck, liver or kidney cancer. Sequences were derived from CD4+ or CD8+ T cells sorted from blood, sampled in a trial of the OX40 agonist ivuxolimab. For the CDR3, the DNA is TGCGCCAGCAGCCAAGATTTTGGGAGGGGAGCAGGGTATGATCAAGAGACCCAGTACTTC. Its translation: CASSQDFGRGAGYDQETQYF.